This TCR beta chain was sequenced in a study of molecular identifiers for immune sequencing clone quantification. Study findings and constraints: Shared barcodes on identical TCR molecules could underestimate the sizes of highly expanded clones.

TCRdb fed the PCR reads into MiXCR, producing one record per CDR3 protein. The sample has 80,000 to 130,000 distinct CDR3 sequences, roughly 38% seen once. A note on this clonotype: Antigen unknown.

When naive CD8 T cells were sorted, they were gated as CD8+CD4-CCR7+CD45RA+. Material for sequencing was naive CD8+ T cells from blood, with Jurkat cell RNA spiked in. Subset: FACS-sorted CD8+CD4-CCR7+CD45RA+ naive T cells. This clonotype was obtained from a human donor in good health. Some libraries in this study had Jurkat cell RNA spiked in.

CDR3 region: CASNPEGDGEKLFF. The CDR3 bases are TGTGCCAGCAACCCGGAGGGAGACGGTGAAAAACTGTTTTTT. The chain links TRBV28 to TRBJ1-4, with D unclear. The CDR3 has 14 residues. Deletions cut 7 bases from V and 7 bases from J, with 16 bases between. Germline V gene lookup returns CDR1 MDHEN and CDR2 SYDVKM.